This is a list of T cell receptor beta chains from one sample in a study of STAT5B mutations in CD4+ large granular lymphocyte leukemia. Clones were sequenced by immunoSEQ multiplex PCR, and TCRdb holds only the in-frame ones, with some missing. The data show some 21,000 clones, more than 65% seen once. Sequencing was done on a sample of CD4+ T cells from blood buffy coats. These receptor sequences come from a human donor in good health. The CDR3 runs from the conserved cysteine through the conserved F or W. The D gene is left open where the match is weak. Only part of the rows carry a size: once, few, many, or a class if the clone is expanded.

v_call: TRBV5-1; j_call: TRBJ1-4; clone_size: -; d_call: -; cdr3_nt: TGCGCCAGCAGCCTCCCGGGTCCGGGGGAAAAACTGTTTTTT; cdr3_aa: CASSLPGPGEKLFF
v_call: TRBV2; j_call: TRBJ1-6; clone_size: few; d_call: TRBD1; cdr3_nt: TGTGCCAGCAGCAAACAGGGGAATGGTCATTCACCCCTCCACTTT; cdr3_aa: CASSKQGNGHSPLHF
v_call: TRBV5-4; j_call: TRBJ1-4; clone_size: -; d_call: -; cdr3_nt: TGTGCCAGCAGCTTGGATCAAGGAGCTATGGAAAAACTGTTTTTT; cdr3_aa: CASSLDQGAMEKLFF
v_call: TRBV2; j_call: TRBJ2-7; clone_size: -; d_call: -; cdr3_nt: TGTGCCAGCAGTAGGGAAGAGCAGTACTTC; cdr3_aa: CASSREEQYF
v_call: TRBV9; j_call: TRBJ1-3; clone_size: -; d_call: TRBD1; cdr3_nt: TGTGCCAGCAGCAGGACAGGGGATGGAAACACCATATATTTT; cdr3_aa: CASSRTGDGNTIYF
v_call: TRBV2; j_call: TRBJ2-7; clone_size: few; d_call: -; cdr3_nt: TGTGCCAGCAGTGTGGGTGACAGATCCTACGAGCAGTACTTC; cdr3_aa: CASSVGDRSYEQYF
v_call: TRBV12-5; j_call: TRBJ2-7; clone_size: -; d_call: -; cdr3_nt: TGTGCTAGTGGCTACGTCGGGGGCTCCGAGCAGTACTTC; cdr3_aa: CASGYVGGSEQYF
v_call: TRBV7-8; j_call: TRBJ1-2; clone_size: -; d_call: TRBD1; cdr3_nt: TGTGCCAGCAGCTTCGGAGTACAGGGGGCGAGTTATGGCTACACCTTC; cdr3_aa: CASSFGVQGASYGYTF
v_call: TRBV5-4; j_call: TRBJ2-2; clone_size: -; d_call: TRBD2; cdr3_nt: TGTGCCAGCAGCTTGTCTAGCGGGAGGGGCACCGGGGAGCTGTTTTTT; cdr3_aa: CASSLSSGRGTGELFF
v_call: TRBV13; j_call: TRBJ1-5; clone_size: -; d_call: -; cdr3_nt: TGTGCCAGCAGCTTAGCGGGTTATAGCAATCAGCCCCAGCATTTT; cdr3_aa: CASSLAGYSNQPQHF
v_call: TRBV6-5; j_call: TRBJ1-1; clone_size: -; d_call: -; cdr3_nt: TGTGCCACACAAGGAGGGATTAGCGACACTGAAGCTTTCTTT; cdr3_aa: CATQGGISDTEAFF
v_call: TRBV5-1; j_call: TRBJ2-3; clone_size: -; d_call: TRBD2; cdr3_nt: TGCGCCAGCAGCCCCAGAGGGGGACTAGCGGGGGTAGATACGCAGTATTTT; cdr3_aa: CASSPRGGLAGVDTQYF
v_call: TRBV28; j_call: TRBJ1-3; clone_size: -; d_call: -; cdr3_nt: TGTGCCAGCACCGAAAGGGCCCCGATTAACTCTGGAAACACCATATATTTT; cdr3_aa: CASTERAPINSGNTIYF
v_call: TRBV7-6; j_call: TRBJ2-7; clone_size: -; d_call: TRBD1; cdr3_nt: TGTGCCAGCAGCGGCGGGACAGGGGGATTCTACGAGCAGTACTTC; cdr3_aa: CASSGGTGGFYEQYF
v_call: TRBV5-1; j_call: TRBJ2-7; clone_size: once; d_call: -; cdr3_nt: TGCGCCAGCAGCGTCCCGGGTGGGTACGAGCAGTACTTC; cdr3_aa: CASSVPGGYEQYF
v_call: TRBV29-1; j_call: TRBJ2-1; clone_size: -; d_call: -; cdr3_nt: TGCAGCGTTGGGACAGGAGGGAATGAGCAGTTCTTC; cdr3_aa: CSVGTGGNEQFF
v_call: TRBV6-4; j_call: TRBJ2-3; clone_size: -; d_call: TRBD2; cdr3_nt: TGTGCCAGCAGTGACGGATGGGTCGGGAGGGCCGGCACAGATACGCAGTATTTT; cdr3_aa: CASSDGWVGRAGTDTQYF
v_call: TRBV27; j_call: TRBJ1-1; clone_size: -; d_call: -; cdr3_nt: TGTGCCAGCAGTTACTTAGGAGGTGAAGCTTTCTTT; cdr3_aa: CASSYLGGEAFF
v_call: TRBV7-2; j_call: TRBJ1-5; clone_size: few; d_call: -; cdr3_nt: TGTGCCAGCAGCCGGCCGGACGGAAATCAGCCCCAGCATTTT; cdr3_aa: CASSRPDGNQPQHF
v_call: TRBV6-5; j_call: TRBJ1-2; clone_size: few; d_call: -; cdr3_nt: TGTGCCAGCAGGGGGACGGCTCCCGGGGATGGCTACACCTTC; cdr3_aa: CASRGTAPGDGYTF
v_call: TRBV7-6; j_call: TRBJ2-1; clone_size: once; d_call: TRBD1; cdr3_nt: TGTGCCAGCAGCGCTGACAGGGAGTACAATGAGCAGTTCTTC; cdr3_aa: CASSADREYNEQFF
v_call: TRBV7-9; j_call: TRBJ2-1; clone_size: -; d_call: -; cdr3_nt: TGTGCCAGCAGCTTCCAGGGCTCCTACAATGAGCAGTTCTTC; cdr3_aa: CASSFQGSYNEQFF
v_call: TRBV2; j_call: TRBJ1-4; clone_size: once; d_call: -; cdr3_nt: TGTGCCAGCAGTGAGAAGGTAACAGGGCTCACTGCAACTAATGAAAAACTGTTTTTT; cdr3_aa: CASSEKVTGLTATNEKLFF
v_call: TRBV5-4; j_call: TRBJ1-1; clone_size: -; d_call: -; cdr3_nt: TGTGCCAGCAGCAACAGTCCGAACACTGAAGCTTTCTTT; cdr3_aa: CASSNSPNTEAFF
v_call: TRBV12-5; j_call: TRBJ1-4; clone_size: once; d_call: -; cdr3_nt: TGTGCTAGTGGTTTGGTAGTTGCAACTAATGAAAAACTGTTTTTT; cdr3_aa: CASGLVVATNEKLFF
v_call: TRBV5-1; j_call: TRBJ2-7; clone_size: -; d_call: -; cdr3_nt: TGCGCCAGCAGCTTGGCAGGGACCTCCTACGAGCAGTACTTC; cdr3_aa: CASSLAGTSYEQYF
v_call: TRBV5-4; j_call: TRBJ1-2; clone_size: once; d_call: -; cdr3_nt: TGTGCCAGCAGCTTAGGGGAACTATATGGCTACACCTTC; cdr3_aa: CASSLGELYGYTF
v_call: TRBV18; j_call: TRBJ1-3; clone_size: few; d_call: -; cdr3_nt: TGTGCCAGCTCACCCTCTTACACCTCTGGAAACACCATATATTTT; cdr3_aa: CASSPSYTSGNTIYF
v_call: TRBV7-2; j_call: TRBJ2-3; clone_size: -; d_call: -; cdr3_nt: TGTGCCAGCAGCTTAGGTCTAGTAACAGATACGCAGTATTTT; cdr3_aa: CASSLGLVTDTQYF
v_call: TRBV11-3; j_call: TRBJ2-1; clone_size: -; d_call: TRBD1; cdr3_nt: TGTGCCAGCAGCTTAGGGGACAGCTACAATGAGCAGTTCTTC; cdr3_aa: CASSLGDSYNEQFF
v_call: TRBV27; j_call: TRBJ1-5; clone_size: few; d_call: -; cdr3_nt: TGTGCCAGCAGTCAGAGTGGGGGGCTTGGGTCCCAGCATTTT; cdr3_aa: CASSQSGGLGSQHF